Each of the 14 T cell receptor beta chains below was sequenced from the same sample in a study of blood T cell repertoires in COVID-19. Profiling relied on immunoSEQ multiplex PCR, and the TCRdb table lists in-frame clones only, not all of them. The sample has approximately 250,000 clones; 75% to 85% are singletons. The material sequenced was peripheral blood. All receptors derive from a human donor in a cohort sampled during active COVID-19.

The V gene is TRBV14, the J gene TRBJ1-2; 11 bases match TRBD1. Trimming at V came to 2 bases and at J to 6 bases, leaving 5 bases not matched to a gene. This CDR3 region has 15 residues. Germline CDR1 is SGHDN and CDR2 is FVKESK. CDR3 protein: CASSQPGTGGNGYTF. CDR3 sequence (DNA): TGTGCCAGCAGCCAACCCGGGACAGGGGGTAATGGCTACACCTTC. Drawing the rest from reference TRBV14 and TRBJ1-2, the complete variable domain is EAGVTQFPSHSVIEKGQTVTLRCDPISGHDNLYWYRRVMGKEIKFLLHFVKESKQDESGMPNNRFLAERTGGTYSTLKVQPAELEDSGVYFCASSQPGTGGNGYTFGSGTRLTVV.

The rearrangement joins TRBV5-1 to TRBJ2-5, with a possible D match to TRBD1 (5 bases). The germline V gene encodes CDR1 SGHRS and CDR2 YFSETQ. This CDR3 comprises 12 residues. The V and J ends lost 5 bases and 3 bases respectively, with 8 bases between them. CDR3 nucleotides: TGCGCCAGCAGGGCAGGGAAAGAGACCCAGTACTTC. It is translated as CASRAGKETQYF.

This rearrangement joins TRBV3-1 (or the pseudogene TRBV3-2) to TRBJ2-7; the match to TRBD2 covers 12 bases. The CDR3 has 15 amino acids. V gave up 5 bases and J gave up 4 bases; unmatched junction bases: 6. The germline gives CDR1 LGHDT, CDR2 YNNKEL (reference sequence). CDR3 nucleotide sequence: TGTGCCAGCAGCTATCTAGCGGGAGGGAAGTACGAGCAGTACTTC. It yields the protein CASSYLAGGKYEQYF.

V usage is TRBV11-2 and J usage is TRBJ1-4; tentative D call: TRBD1 (6 bases). V was clipped by 5 bases and J by 0 bases, with 19 bases between them. Germline values: CDR1 SGHAT, CDR2 FQNNGV. The length of the CDR3 is 18 residues. The CDR3 region is CASSPLDSRFATNEKLFF. The CDR3 DNA reads TGTGCCAGCAGCCCCCTGGACAGTCGATTTGCAACTAATGAAAAACTGTTTTTT.

The genes are TRBV19 and TRBJ2-3, with 8 bases aligning to TRBD1. CDR1 and CDR2 from the germline V gene are LNHDA and SQIVND (reference sequence). The V gene end was trimmed by 2 bases and the J gene end by 9 bases; junction bases not matched to a gene: 10. CDR3 length: 15 residues. The CDR3 reads CASSISTRGHGTQYF. Written as DNA, the CDR3 is TGTGCCAGTAGTATATCGACCAGGGGGCATGGGACGCAGTATTTT.

This clone has a handful of counts. The V and J genes are TRBV18 and TRBJ2-7, with 8 positions matching TRBD1. Germline CDR1 is KGHSH and CDR2 is LQKENI. CDR3 size: 15 residues. V trimming: 4 bases; J trimming: 2 bases; junction bases outside the gene matches: 7. CDR3 coding DNA: TGTGCCAGCTCACTTCGACAGGGGTATGCCTACGAGCAGTACTTC. This codes for CASSLRQGYAYEQYF.

This clone was observed a single time. V gene TRBV10-3 combines with J gene TRBJ2-7, with TRBD2 as a possible D gene (6 bases). From germline, CDR1 is ENHRY and CDR2 SYGVKD. The CDR3 contains 16 residues. V dropped 2 bases and J dropped 1 base, with 15 bases sitting between them. CDR3 sequence: CAISEDSGWDSYEQYF. The CDR3 region has the DNA TGTGCCATCAGTGAGGATAGCGGCTGGGATTCCTACGAGCAGTACTTC.

The rearrangement links TRBV5-4 to TRBJ2-1; tentatively, D is TRBD2 (5 bases). CDR3 size: 13 residues. Germline lookup yields CDR1 SGHNT and CDR2 YYREEE (reference sequence). V was cut by 4 bases and J by 10 bases, with 15 bases left in between. The CDR3 DNA is TGTGCCAGCAGCAGCCGCGAGGGCGGAGAGCAGTTCTTC. Amino acids: CASSSREGGEQFF.

The chain joins TRBV5-5 to TRBJ2-3; D may be TRBD2 (6 bases). V lost 3 bases and J lost 0, with 17 bases in between. CDR1 and CDR2 from the germline V gene are SGHKS and YYEKEE (reference sequence). This CDR3 is 17 amino acids long. The CDR3 here is CASSWPPWAGSTDTQYF. Here the CDR3 DNA reads TGTGCCAGCAGCTGGCCTCCATGGGCGGGGAGCACAGATACGCAGTATTTT.

V is TRBV10-3 and J is TRBJ1-2; the match to TRBD1 covers 8 bases. The V and J ends lost 0 bases and 4 bases, in that order; junction bases with no gene match: 4. This CDR3 region has 15 residues. Germline lookup yields CDR1 ENHRY and CDR2 SYGVKD. DNA of the CDR3: TGTGCCATCAGTGAGTCCCCACAGGGGGGCTATGGCTACACCTTC. Residues: CAISESPQGGYGYTF.

This clone appeared a single time. This chain links TRBV30 with TRBJ2-5; D is unclear. Trimming removed 0 bases from V and 0 bases from J, with 2 bases in between. This CDR3 comprises 12 residues. In germline, CDR1 is GTSNPN, CDR2 SVGIG (reference sequence). CDR3 sequence (DNA): TGTGCCTGGAGTGTCAACCAAGAGACCCAGTACTTC. Translated: CAWSVNQETQYF.

The rearrangement links TRBV10-3 to TRBJ2-5; TRBD2 matches 9 bases. The CDR3 is made up of 12 amino acids. The ends lost 11 bases at V and 5 bases at J; junction bases unmatched: 6. Germline V CDR1 and CDR2: ENHRY, SYGVKD. The DNA of the CDR3 is TGTGCCTCCGGGACTAGCCACGAGACCCAGTACTTC. Protein sequence: CASGTSHETQYF.

The rearrangement uses TRBV24-1 and TRBJ2-3, with 9 bases that match TRBD1. Germline CDR1 is KGHDR and CDR2 is SFDVKD. Trimming at V came to 9 bases and at J to 3 bases, leaving 9 bases not matched to a gene. The CDR3 length is 15 residues. CDR3 sequence reads: CATEPGQGGTDTQYF. In nucleotides, the CDR3 is TGTGCCACCGAACCGGGACAGGGAGGAACAGATACGCAGTATTTT.

V and J are TRBV6-5 and TRBJ1-2; D is ambiguous. The ends were cut back, 7 bases at V and 4 bases at J, with 16 bases in the middle. Germline assignment: CDR1 MNHEY and CDR2 SVGAGI. There are 14 residues in the CDR3. The CDR3 DNA follows: TGTGCCAGCACTCTTTCAGGTATATTCTATGGCTACACCTTC. This gives the protein CASTLSGIFYGYTF.